Here is one TCR beta chain with its context. Its target is not known. Germline loops: CDR1 SQVTM, CDR2 ANQGSEA. CDR3 length equals 13 residues. V lost 5 bases and J lost 2; bases outside the gene matches: 2. The data were taken from a study of CD8 T cells in ankylosing spondylitis. For TCR beta, libraries came from quantitative 5'-RACE with molecular barcodes. TCRdb recomputed calls from the 5' RACE reads with MiXCR, one row per CDR3 protein. Of about 700,000 distinct CDR3 sequences listed, roughly 19% are singletons. General study points: What appeared characteristic of ankylosing spondylitis blood was a TCR beta motif of 7 or 8 highly homologous variants. Earlier literature documents some of the motif variants in reactive arthritis synovial fluid and blood. Reportedly, disease-linked clones are significantly enriched in ankylosing spondylitis patients' matched synovial fluid.

The receptor was derived from a male donor with ankylosing spondylitis. This chain links TRBV29-1 with TRBJ2-7; TRBD2 matches at 11 bases. What was sequenced was blood, either unsorted or a sorted T cell fraction (not recorded which). CDR3 protein: CSVTSGSTYEQYF. CDR3 coding DNA: TGCAGCGTTACTAGCGGGAGTACCTACGAGCAGTACTTC.